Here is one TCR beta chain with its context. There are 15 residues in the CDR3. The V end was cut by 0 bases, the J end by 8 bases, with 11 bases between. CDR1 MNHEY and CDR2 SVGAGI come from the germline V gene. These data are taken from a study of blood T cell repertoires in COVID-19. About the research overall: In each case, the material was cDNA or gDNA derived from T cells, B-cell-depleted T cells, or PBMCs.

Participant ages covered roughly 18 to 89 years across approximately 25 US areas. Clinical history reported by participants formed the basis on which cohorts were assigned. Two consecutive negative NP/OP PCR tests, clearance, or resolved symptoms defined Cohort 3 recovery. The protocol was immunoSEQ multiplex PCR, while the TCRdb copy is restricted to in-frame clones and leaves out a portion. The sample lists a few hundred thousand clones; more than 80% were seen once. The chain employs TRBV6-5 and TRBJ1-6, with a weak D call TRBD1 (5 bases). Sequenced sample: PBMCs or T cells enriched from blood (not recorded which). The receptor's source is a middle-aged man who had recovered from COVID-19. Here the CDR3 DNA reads TGTGCCAGCAGTTACTCATTGGGAGGGGATTCACCCCTCCACTTT. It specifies CASSYSLGGDSPLHF.